Described below is a single T cell receptor (beta chain) sequence and its context. Its specificity is not known. These data come from a study of beta chain features in type 1 diabetes. Overall study: The patients were much like the healthy donors in age, gender and cell yields. Overall study findings and caveats: Within the patient group, naive, central memory and Treg TCRB repertoires appeared more similar to each other than within healthy donors.

CDR3 length: 15 residues. Germline loops: CDR1 MNHEY, CDR2 SVGAGI. V was pared by 0 bases and J by 5 bases, with 2 bases of the junction left unmatched. The investigators reverse transcribed all of the isolated RNA, so they sequenced expressed TCRB transcripts. Measured with immunoSEQ multiplex PCR; TCRdb has only the in-frame clones, and not every one. The table lists 200,000 to 300,000 clones, less than 15% of them singletons. Sequenced sample: naive CD4+ T cells from blood. The chain joins TRBV6-5 to TRBJ2-7; 12 positions agree with TRBD1. This clonotype was sampled from a middle-aged woman in good health. DNA of the CDR3: TGTGCCAGCAGTTACTCCGGGACAGGGGGCGACGAGCAGTACTTC. Translation: CASSYSGTGGDEQYF.